This T cell receptor beta chain came from a study of T cell clones after liver transplantation. This table comes from immunoSEQ multiplex PCR, and its TCRdb copy is limited to in-frame clones, with some not included. The sample has around 100,000 clones; 82% are singletons. The CDR3 spans 14 residues. Between the trimmed V and J ends, which lost 7 bases and 1 base, there was a span of 12 bases. Germline V gene lookup returns CDR1 MDHEN and CDR2 SYDVKM. The genes are TRBV28 and TRBJ2-3; D possibly matches TRBD1 or TRBD2 (5 bases each). The source material was CD4+ T cells from blood, sampled before liver transplant. This clonotype was sampled from a human donor who received a liver transplant. The CDR3 DNA sequence: TGTGCCAGCACCCTAAGGGGAGGCACAGATACGCAGTATTTT. It yields the protein CASTLRGGTDTQYF.